This T cell receptor (beta chain) was recovered during a study of T cells in Graves' hyperthyroidism and ophthalmopathy. Amplified TCR beta CDR3 regions derived from RNA transcripts. RT-PCR in the first round (using the HTBI primer set) targeted the TCR CDR3. TCRdb re-analysed the multiplex PCR reads in MiXCR, keeping a single row per CDR3 protein. The top ten clones hold about 73% of a sample with hundreds of thousands of distinct CDR3 sequences, approximately 25% of them seen once. Germline-derived CDR1 and CDR2 are LGHDT and YNNKEL (reference sequence). This CDR3 has 15 residues. V lost 7 bases and J 2 bases, leaving 17 bases between the germline ends.

This TCR was sampled from a man in his fifties with Graves' hyperthyroidism. The sequencing input was blood. This chain links TRBV3-1 with TRBJ1-1, with D unclear. The CDR3: CASTVFPDPNTEAFF. CDR3 DNA sequence: TGTGCCAGCACCGTTTTCCCAGACCCCAACACTGAAGCTTTCTTT.